The 4 T cell receptor beta chains below come from one sample, sequenced in a study of blood T cell repertoires in COVID-19 (dated by TCRdb to 2018 to 2020). To prepare the library, the immunoSEQ multiplex PCR assay was applied. In TCRdb, the immuneACCESS table is reduced to in-frame sequences with V and J assigned. These tables do not hold every clone; where another copy was compared, an unresolved V gene accounts for under half, and the others remain unexplained. The table for this sample lists roughly 64,000 clones; just over 85% of them were counted only once. About 3.5% of the sample goes to the ten largest clones. Input material: peripheral blood. All receptors come from a man between 45 and 60 years old with active COVID-19.

This clone was counted between two and nine times. Here the CDR3 reads CASSLSGAVDTQYF. As DNA, the CDR3 is TGCGCCAGCAGCTTGTCGGGAGCCGTGGATACGCAGTATTTT. This sequence joins TRBV5-1 and TRBJ2-3, with a possible D match to TRBD2 (6 bases). Germline CDR1 is SGHRS and CDR2 is YFSETQ. This CDR3 region has 14 residues. V lost 1 base, J lost 6 bases, and 12 bases lay in between.

The gene calls are TRBV5-6 and TRBJ1-3, with D unresolved. The CDR3 has 15 residues. Germline values: CDR1 SGHDT, CDR2 YYEEEE. Between the trimmed V and J ends, which lost 2 bases and 0 bases, there was a span of 9 bases. CDR3 protein: CASSFRGSSGNTIYF. CDR3 in DNA: TGTGCCAGCAGCTTCCGAGGGAGCTCTGGAAACACCATATATTTT.

This clone was recorded only once. The V call is TRBV6-5, the J call TRBJ1-2; D possibly corresponds to TRBD1 (6 bases). Germline V gene lookup returns CDR1 MNHEY and CDR2 SVGAGI. V lost 7 bases to trimming and J lost 0 bases, with 15 bases between them. This CDR3 comprises 15 residues. The CDR3 coding sequence is TGTGCCAGCAATCACCGGACAGAAGCTAACTATGGCTACACCTTC. It encodes CASNHRTEANYGYTF.

The rearrangement links TRBV7-9 to TRBJ2-3; 10 nucleotides match TRBD2. CDR1 and CDR2 (germline): SEHNR, FQNEAQ (reference sequence). The CDR3 has 15 residues. V was clipped by 6 bases and J by 3 bases; unmatched bases: 6. The CDR3 DNA follows: TGTGCCAGCAGGGTAGCGGGGGGTGGAACAGATACGCAGTATTTT. As protein: CASRVAGGGTDTQYF.